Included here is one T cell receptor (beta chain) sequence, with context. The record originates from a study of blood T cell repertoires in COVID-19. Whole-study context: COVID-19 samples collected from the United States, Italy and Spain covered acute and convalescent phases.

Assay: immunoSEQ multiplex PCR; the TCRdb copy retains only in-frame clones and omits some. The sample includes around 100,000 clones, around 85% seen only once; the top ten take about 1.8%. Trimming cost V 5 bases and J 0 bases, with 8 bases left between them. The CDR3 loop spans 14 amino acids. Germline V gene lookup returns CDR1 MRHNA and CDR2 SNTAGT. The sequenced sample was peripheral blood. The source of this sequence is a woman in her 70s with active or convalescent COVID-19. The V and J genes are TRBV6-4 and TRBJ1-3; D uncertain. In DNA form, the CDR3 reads TGTGCCAGCAGTTTCATGAGCTCTGGAAACACCATATATTTT. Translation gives CASSFMSSGNTIYF.